The subject of this entry is one T cell receptor beta chain. Its binding antigen is unknown. No much larger clonotype is one base removed from it; base qualities were not supplied. The cohort consisted of some 730 healthy bone marrow donors. All cohort members were sampled while nominally healthy, although unrecorded immune exposures were likely present. CMV serostatus was positive for more than 250 and negative for about half of the roughly 700 cohort members, and was not recorded for this donor. Every donor gave a peripheral blood sample, and the peripheral blood mononuclear cells from that sample were used for TCR beta sequencing. Genomic DNA was extracted from the blood cell samples with the Qiagen DNeasy Blood Extraction Kit. This sample stems from a study of cytomegalovirus exposure and HLA in healthy donors (dated by TCRdb to between 2016 and 2019). About the study as a whole: According to an earlier analysis of 587 of the donors, about 179 million T cells yielded roughly 110 million unique TCR beta sequences and 276 Gb of sequence data. An early release that covered roughly 600 HLA-typed donors contained about 300 gigabases of sequencing data and roughly 84 million unique TCR sequences. The genetic ancestry cluster associated with self-reported Caucasian donors included around four fifths of the approximately 430 genotyped donors. The study was designed to test whether signatures of past pathogen exposure could be identified by cataloging public T cell receptors. The study used immunosequencing to profile the T cell repertoires of approximately 640 subjects and linked those repertoires to cytomegalovirus serostatus. Along with the approximately 600-subject first cohort, a separate validation cohort of over 90 different subjects was used. To predict cytomegalovirus infection status, the study combined high-throughput TCR immunosequencing, statistical association of individual TCRs with disease status, and machine learning. A later analysis re-analyzed previously published TCR beta repertoires from 666 donors and added high-resolution HLA genotyping to study TCR occurrence patterns. The later analysis used no new phenotypic data to find candidate immune exposures, relying instead on TCR beta sequences and their occurrence across donors. In an earlier analysis of 587 of the donors, high-throughput TCR beta sequencing was used to judge whether each TCR beta V gene segment behaved as functional or pseudogenic. Donor age, sex, ethnicity and CMV serostatus were compiled together with the repertoire data. Genome-wide SNP genotypes for about three fifths of the roughly 700 donors were used in a later genetic analysis, which treated that subset as a discovery cohort. Every repertoire in the discovery cohort had been generated on one and the same sequencing platform. HLA typing included class I and class II loci at four-digit resolution. The number of donors typed differed by locus, with about 629-640 for A, B, C, DRB1 and DQB1, 522 for DQA1, 606 for DPA1, and 400 to 490 for DPB1. Four to six DR-DQ haplotypes were handled as single units for association and clustering, since linkage in the cohort was strong. Among around 400 genotyped donors of the cohort, an average of 235,054 unique TCR beta nucleotide sequences were sequenced per donor, about a sixth of them non-productive. Results the study describes overall, beyond this receptor: Only TCR beta chains were sequenced in this cohort, and the absence of alpha or paired-chain data limited detectable features. The classifier was reported to diagnose cytomegalovirus status with high specificity and sensitivity in both the original and validation cohorts. Immune exposure information for the cohort was limited to CMV serostatus. Specific HLA alleles were associated with around 18,000 TCR beta sequences at a false discovery rate of 0.05 in a later analysis. Linkage disequilibrium might explain the correlated functional status among segregating V segments, but an unknown experimental factor could not be ruled out. The study gave a list of more than 150 TCR beta chains associated with cytomegalovirus. Because the 87-base-pair reads could not distinguish some IMGT-functional V segments, including TRBV6-2 and TRBV6-3, those segments were excluded. Compared with equally common non-associated chains, HLA-associated TCR beta chains in a later analysis were more clonally expanded and had lower generation probabilities. In a later analysis, TCR association rates were found to vary across HLA loci, with the most associated TCRs seen for DRB1 alleles and the fewest for HLA-C alleles. Because some donors lacked HLA typing at each locus, the association tests relied only on the typed subset. The authors suggested that the approach could potentially be extended to other disease states and immunological phenotypes. In vitro tests confirmed that a few of the cytomegalovirus-associated TCR beta chains recognize cytomegalovirus antigens. A further reported finding was that TCR beta sequences accurately predicted the HLA-A and HLA-B alleles for most subjects in the first cohort. A later genetic analysis reported fewer N-insertions in productive TCRs among donors in an Asian-associated ancestry cluster than the approximately 700-donor mean. Strong co-occurrence of HLA alleles, especially DR and DQ, made assigning TCR associations to individual alleles difficult. About 17 rarely observed V segments, including chromosome 9 orphons, were excluded from the earlier analysis of some 590 of the donors because counts were too low. Across donors, most TCR sequences were observed very rarely, whereas some public TCRs were present in many individuals. A cluster of highly shared sequence variants was judged likely to represent a technical artifact of the sequencing pipeline. A later genetic analysis associated a missense DCLRE1C variant with V-gene and J-gene trimming of TCR beta chains, and an independent cohort replicated the association. According to a later analysis, most CMV-associated TCR beta chains appeared to be HLA-restricted, and the HLA associations seemed to be driven largely by CMV exposure. In an earlier analysis of over 550 of the donors, most TCR beta V segments were observed in productive rearrangements about 87% or about 30% of the time, broadly matching IMGT annotations. The presence/absence analyses assumed that sequencing depth was roughly uniform across donors, and that assumption may not be true. A later analysis reported that several top co-occurrence clusters appeared linked to parvovirus B19, influenza, CMV and Epstein-Barr virus.

Library generation was performed with the immunoSEQ multiplex PCR assay. The multiplex PCR relied on a mix of 60 forward primers for TCR Vbeta segments and 13 reverse primers for TCR Jbeta segments. The CDR3 region of rearranged TCR beta genes was amplified from genomic DNA by a multiplex PCR assay. Amplified TCR beta libraries were sequenced as 87-base-pair reads on the Illumina HiSeq System. In the paper's pipeline: In a later analysis, tens of millions of unique TCR beta chains were counted across the 690 or so repertoires, and roughly 10 million of these chains were shared by at least two donors. To remove PCR and sequencing errors, raw reads were error-corrected and collapsed into unique sequences using a nearest-neighbor algorithm that merged closely related sequences. V, D and J gene segments were assigned by aligning CDR3 sequences to IMGT reference sequences. For a sequence to be retained, a match of at least six nucleotides was required to both a V gene segment and a J gene segment. Rearrangements were classified as productive when the CDR3 lacked stop codons and remained in frame with V and J, and all other rearrangements were classified as non-productive. CDR3 was defined according to IMGT convention as the region running from the second conserved V-encoded cysteine to the conserved J-encoded phenylalanine. In an earlier analysis of around 640 of the donors, sequences lacking an unambiguous match to a single V gene segment were excluded. An earlier analysis of roughly 590 of the donors called V segments functional above 56.7% productive rearrangements and segregating when the between-donor standard deviation exceeded 5%. A statistical classification framework was built for diagnosing cytomegalovirus status from the catalog of TCR beta chain sequences. V and J gene assignment, in a later analysis, came from comparing TCR nucleotide sequences with IMGT/GENE-DB human TR gene sequences. A later analysis assigned CDR3 sequences and most-parsimonious VDJ recombination scenarios with the TCRdist pipeline. In a later analysis, each TCR beta chain was defined by its CDR3 amino acid sequence together with its V-gene family, and reads lacking a unique V-gene family were excluded. To address suspected cross-contamination and a sequencing artifact, a later analysis removed around 590 highly shared, low-generation-probability nucleotide sequences. In a later analysis, a clonal expansion index was calculated for each public chain from normalized within-repertoire ranks of inferred template counts. A later analysis computed generation probabilities with a VDJ recombination model fitted to out-of-frame rearrangements, and checked the results against IGoR. Hypergeometric tests were used in a later analysis to score TCR-TCR, TCR-HLA and TCR-CMV co-occurrence, with a repertoire-size bias correction applied to the TCR pairs. To estimate false discovery rates, a later analysis permuted the HLA or CMV assignments 20 times. In a later analysis, co-occurring TCRs were grouped using DBSCAN, with TCRdist sequence similarity added in when clustering inside HLA-allele-positive subsets. Co-occurrence clustering excluded repertoires with fewer than 30,000 or more than 120,000 public chains, plus five with anomalous nucleotide sharing. TCRdb holds this immuneACCESS table with in-frame rearrangements only. Some clones are missing; in checked studies, unresolved V genes explain under half, and the rest has no known cause. V and J calls and clone size are those listed in that table; D and trimming were worked out from the DNA. Across this sample there are about 160,000 clones, with around 79% seen only once. The biggest ten clones account for roughly 4% of the sample.

From cysteine to phenylalanine, the CDR3 is 15 amino acids long. Only the CDR3 part of the read is kept: 45 bases, read in frame from the first base. The germline V gene specifies KGHSH as CDR1 and LQKENI as CDR2. Deletion took 1 base off V and 0 bases off J, with a span of 4 bases between the germline ends. Rearrangement joined TRBV18 to TRBJ2-6, with no D gene named confidently. The source is a human donor in good health. The specimen sequenced was PBMCs. CDR3 protein: CASSPLSSGANVLTF. The nucleotides read TGTGCCAGCTCACCACTGAGCTCTGGGGCCAACGTCCTGACTTTC.